This TCR beta chain was obtained from a study of shared clonotypes between healthy human individuals (dated by TCRdb to the early 2020s). In terms of the full investigation: The cohort comprised two women and a few men aged 18 to 49 years. Per donor, three plates each were used for CD4 naive and CD4 memory, two for CD8 naive, and one for CD8 memory. Blood TCR repertoires of several healthy adults were deeply sequenced to estimate repertoire size and the extent of clonotype sharing between individuals. Libraries were prepared and TCR repertoires were sequenced by different laboratories using diverse techniques, in order to increase sequencing depth and limit assay-specific biases. Leukapheresis yielded between about 0.8 and 9.5 billion PBMCs per donor. What the authors observed across the whole study: Even with the large sequencing depth, rarefaction of the sorted-subset datasets indicated that sequencing was incomplete. Because the study included only a small number of donors, the genetic and exposure-history diversity represented was limited. Compared with non-shared clonotypes, the clonotypes found in all four sorted-subset donors had higher generation probabilities. Larger estimated clonotype richness was generally found for naive subsets than for memory subsets. Only blood was sampled, and tissue TCR repertoires likely differ from those in blood. About 5% of naive CD4, 3.5% of naive CD8, about 2.4% of memory CD4, and around 0.4% of memory CD8 clonotypes were shared across a handful of donors. Based on pairwise subsampling, the degree of clonotype sharing among donors was expected to be affected by sequencing depth.

The donors were healthy, HIV-negative adults who had no recently reported acute infections or vaccinations. Only Caucasian adults living in Nashville, Tennessee, USA were represented among the donors. CD4+ T cells were enriched through magnetic negative selection, after which naive cells were positively selected on CD45RA and the remaining negative fraction served as the memory subset. After blood collection by leukapheresis, PBMCs were isolated using Ficoll-Histopaque density gradient centrifugation and then cryopreserved in the vapor phase of liquid nitrogen. Analytical flow cytometry was used to check the purity and quantity of each magnetically sorted T cell population. Genomic DNA was isolated from every sorted fraction and measured by UV absorbance on a Nanodrop 2000c. Using the deep immunoSEQ assay, TCR CDR3 regions were amplified from genomic DNA by multiplex PCR. Extracted genomic DNA from each cell subset was distributed evenly across all wells of several immunoSEQ 96-well plates, and each plate was treated as a replicate. For sorted subsets, 150 to 200 ng genomic DNA, equal to tens of thousands of T cell genomes, was loaded into each replicate PCR. Purified libraries were quantified with a Qubit 3.0 fluorometer, sized on a Bioanalyzer 2100, and re-quantified with the KAPA Library Quantification kit. A separate single-read 150-cycle Illumina NextSeq 550 flow cell was used to sequence each immunoSEQ 96-well plate. The authors processed their data as follows. Because only junctional sequences without quality scores were contained in the immunoSEQ output, filtering matching that applied to full-length reads could not be performed. To assign V/J genes and CDR3, sequences were annotated using PyIR, a Python wrapper for IgBLAST v1.9, with IMGT germline references. Reads with weak V/J assignments (E-value above 1e-6), missing CDR3, stop codons, out-of-frame junctions, or ambiguous translated residues were removed. V3J clonotypes were defined by identical inferred V gene, J gene, and CDR3 amino acid sequence. Percentage overlap between repertoires was calculated by dividing the number of shared unique clonotypes by the size of the smaller repertoire. RTK rarefaction, the Chao1 estimator, and Recon v2.1 estimates of unobserved clonotypes were used to assess repertoire richness. Generation probabilities were computed with OLGA for all TCRbeta clonotypes obtained by the gDNA method from a handful of donors. The table comes from immuneACCESS by way of TCRdb, which keeps in-frame sequences with V and J called. Part of the clones is missing from these tables; in studies checked, under half for an unresolved V gene and the rest for unknown reasons. V and J calls and clone size follow that table, whereas D and trimming were derived from the DNA. Recorded for this sample are hundreds of thousands of clones; 73% of them occurred a single time. The ten most abundant clones make up about 1.8% of the sample.

The CDR3 spans 13 residues, from the cysteine through the phenylalanine. Solely the CDR3 DNA is kept, with 39 bases framed from the first base. V was cut back by 1 base and J by 6 bases, leaving a gap of 9 bases between them. The germline V gene encodes CDR1 SGHTA and CDR2 FQGNSA. As regards this clone: Its antigen remains undetermined. Qualities for individual bases were not recorded, and no much larger clone is one base off.

The sample comprised memory CD4+ T cells sorted from blood. The sample's cell subset or site label is to be understood as: CD45RA-negative fraction. This chain joins TRBV7-2 to TRBJ1-1, with the D gene uncertain. The TCR was taken from a woman aged 30 to 39 in good health. The encoded CDR3 is CASSLERTAEAFF. The nucleotide sequence reads TGTGCCAGCAGCTTAGAGAGGACCGCTGAAGCTTTCTTT.